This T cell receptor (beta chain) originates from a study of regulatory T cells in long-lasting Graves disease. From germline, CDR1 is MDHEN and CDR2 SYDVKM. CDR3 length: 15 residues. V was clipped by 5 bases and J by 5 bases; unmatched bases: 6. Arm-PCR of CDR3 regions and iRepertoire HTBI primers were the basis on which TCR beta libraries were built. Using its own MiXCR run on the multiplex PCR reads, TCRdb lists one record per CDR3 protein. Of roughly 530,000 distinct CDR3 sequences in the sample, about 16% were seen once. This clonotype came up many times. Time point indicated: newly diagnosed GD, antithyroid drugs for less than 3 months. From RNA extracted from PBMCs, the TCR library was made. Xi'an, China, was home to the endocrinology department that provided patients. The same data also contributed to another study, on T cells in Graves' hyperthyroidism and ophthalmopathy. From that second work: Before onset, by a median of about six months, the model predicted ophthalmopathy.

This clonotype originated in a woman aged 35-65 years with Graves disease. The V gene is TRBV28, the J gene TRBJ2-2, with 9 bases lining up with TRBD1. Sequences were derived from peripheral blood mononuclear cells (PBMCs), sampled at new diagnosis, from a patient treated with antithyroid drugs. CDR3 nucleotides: TGTGCCAGCAGTGGGGGACAGGGATGGACCGGGGAGCTGTTTTTT. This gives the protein CASSGGQGWTGELFF.